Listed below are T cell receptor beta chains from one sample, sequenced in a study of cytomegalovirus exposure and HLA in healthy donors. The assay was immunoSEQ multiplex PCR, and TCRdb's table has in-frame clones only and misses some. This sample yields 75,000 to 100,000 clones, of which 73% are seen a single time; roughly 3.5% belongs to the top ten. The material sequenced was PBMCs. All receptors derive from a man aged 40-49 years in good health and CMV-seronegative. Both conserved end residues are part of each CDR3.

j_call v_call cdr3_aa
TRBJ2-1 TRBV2 CASSYNRDRGNEQFF
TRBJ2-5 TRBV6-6 CASSYAETQYF
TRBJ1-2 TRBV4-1 CASSQDRNRVYGYTF
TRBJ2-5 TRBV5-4 CASSSLAGYQETQYF
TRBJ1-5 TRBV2 CASRGWGDQPQHF
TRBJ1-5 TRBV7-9 CASSFGGNNQPQHF
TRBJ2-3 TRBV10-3 CAISEWAGGLDTQYF
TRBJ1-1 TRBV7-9 CASSARNTEAFF
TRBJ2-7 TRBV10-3 CAISRNPGGDEQYF
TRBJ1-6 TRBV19 CASSPGGSSPLHF
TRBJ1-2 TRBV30 CAWSVDRGYGYTF
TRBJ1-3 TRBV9 CASRAFSGNTIYF
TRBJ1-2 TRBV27 CASRGLYGYTF
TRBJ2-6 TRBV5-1 CASSLGAAGANVLTF
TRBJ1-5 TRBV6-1 CASSPGSAQHF
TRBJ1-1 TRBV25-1 CASSEFEGNTEAFF
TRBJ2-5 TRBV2 CASSESSETQYF
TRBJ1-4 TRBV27 CASSFGGSNEKLFF
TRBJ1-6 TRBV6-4 CASSEYPLGSYNSPLHF
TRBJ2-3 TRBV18 CASSPAADTQYF
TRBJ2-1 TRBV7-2 CASSLIDEQFF
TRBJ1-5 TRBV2 CASSDLEGVGNQPQHF
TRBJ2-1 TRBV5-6 CASSLALGGPTNEQFF
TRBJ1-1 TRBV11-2 CASSSVVTGNTEAFF
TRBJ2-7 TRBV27 CASSLSGTGNFYEQYF
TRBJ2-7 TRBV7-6 CASSPGGFYEQYF
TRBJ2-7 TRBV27 CASSLYRGAYEQYF
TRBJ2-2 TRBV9 CASSVGQGAWELFF
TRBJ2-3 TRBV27 CASSSSTMGDTQYF
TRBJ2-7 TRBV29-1 CSVSGGGGYEQYF
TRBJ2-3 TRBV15 CATSREVKRGGADTQYF
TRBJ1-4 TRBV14 CASSQVHSRNEKLFF
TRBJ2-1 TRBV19 CASTNTRTGMVYNEQFF
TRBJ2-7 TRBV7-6 CASSLVSGDAYEQYF
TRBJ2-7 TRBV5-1 CASSYRLAGEIGSSYEQYF
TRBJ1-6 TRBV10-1 CASNALRGSYASPLHF
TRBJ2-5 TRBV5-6 CASSLERGGLGAKTQYF
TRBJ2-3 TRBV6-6 CASSLGTGGWTDTQYF
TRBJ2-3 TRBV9 CASSVATGGPDTQYF
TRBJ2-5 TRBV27 CASSLYQGRETQYF
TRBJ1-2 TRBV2 CASQQETNPRGYTF
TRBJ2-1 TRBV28 CASSLRGDEQFF
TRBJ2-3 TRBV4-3 CASSATGGVTDTQYF
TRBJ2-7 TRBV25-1 CASSETTVLSSYEQYF
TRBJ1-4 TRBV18 CASSPTDRVNEKLFF
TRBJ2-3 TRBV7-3 CASSSRGAQDTQYF
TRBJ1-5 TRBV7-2 CASSLLGARQPQHF
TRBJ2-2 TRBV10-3 CAITSGGSNTGELFF
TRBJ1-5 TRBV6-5 CASSRTQWANQPQHF
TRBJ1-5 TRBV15 CATSRGGTGALSNQPQHF
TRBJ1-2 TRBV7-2 CASSFVRDSYGYTF
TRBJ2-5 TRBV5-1 CASCAGTGDYGGETQYF
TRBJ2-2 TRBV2 CASSGQNTGELFF
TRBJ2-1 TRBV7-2 CASSPGGTPGYNEQFF
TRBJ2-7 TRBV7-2 CASKQVGGYEQYF